The 13 T cell receptor beta chains given below trace back to one sample, sequenced in a study of T cell responses to AZD1222 COVID-19 vaccine (dated by TCRdb to the early 2020s). The library was prepared using the immunoSEQ multiplex PCR assay. TCRdb limited this immuneACCESS table to in-frame rearrangements with V and J called. A share of clones is missing; checked studies link under half to unresolved V genes, and the rest is unexplained. This sample is represented by approximately 140,000 clones; 94% of them were singletons. Of the sample, roughly 1.3% is held by the ten largest clones. What this sample's time point label stands for: baseline before first vaccination. Sequencing was performed on peripheral blood, taken on day 0 of AZD1222 vaccination. The source is an adult in good health.

The chain is built from TRBV19 and TRBJ1-6, with a possible D match to TRBD1 (5 bases). In germline, CDR1 is LNHDA, CDR2 SQIVND (reference sequence). The CDR3 is 13 amino acids. V gave up 10 bases and J gave up 4 bases, with 11 bases separating them. The CDR3 loop is CATMQGYNSPLHF. The CDR3 nucleotides are TGTGCCACTATGCAGGGATATAATTCACCCCTCCACTTT.

This rearrangement joins TRBV5-1 to TRBJ2-1; D gene uncertain. The germline CDR1 and CDR2 sequences are SGHRS and YFSETQ. This CDR3 region has 15 residues. The V gene lost 3 bases and the J gene lost 7 bases, with 17 bases spanning the gap. In DNA form, the CDR3 reads TGCGCCAGCAGCTGGACGGGCCAGACGTTAAATGAGCAGTTCTTC. Protein: CASSWTGQTLNEQFF.

V and J are TRBV10-3 and TRBJ2-5; D could derive from TRBD1 or TRBD2 (5 bases each). The CDR3 is made up of 16 amino acids. Germline CDR1 ENHRY, CDR2 SYGVKD. V was pared by 0 bases and J by 2 bases, with 13 bases between. CDR3 residues: CAISESGRDRQETQYF. The CDR3 nucleotides read TGTGCCATCAGTGAGTCGGGACGAGACAGACAAGAGACCCAGTACTTC.

The J gene is TRBJ1-2, the V gene TRBV10-2; TRBD1 matches 7 bases. The CDR3 loop spans 16 amino acids. Germline values: CDR1 WSHSY, CDR2 SAAADI. V shed 7 bases and J 5 bases; nucleotides not matched to a gene: 16. The CDR3 nucleotides read TGCGCCAGCAAAAGGGGGCTCAGGGTCGATAATTATGGCTACACCTTC. Translation gives CASKRGLRVDNYGYTF.

The CDR3 DNA reads TGCAGCGTTGAGGGTCTAGCGGGACTCGATGAGCAGTTCTTC. As protein: CSVEGLAGLDEQFF. This chain links TRBV29-1 with TRBJ2-1, with 9 bases lining up with TRBD2. This CDR3 comprises 14 residues. The V segment lost 3 bases and the J segment 8 bases; nucleotides outside the gene matches: 8. The germline V gene has CDR1 SQVTM and CDR2 ANQGSEA.

The chain joins TRBV11-2 to TRBJ1-2; a possible D gene is TRBD1 (5 bases). Trimming pared 3 bases from V and 4 bases from J, leaving 9 bases between. This CDR3 comprises 13 residues. The germline gives CDR1 SGHAT, CDR2 FQNNGV. CDR3 nucleotide sequence: TGTGCCAGCAGCTTCTCAGGGATCTATGGCTACACCTTC. It translates to CASSFSGIYGYTF.

The chain combines TRBV18 with TRBJ1-3, with 8 bases matching TRBD1. The length of the CDR3 is 17 residues. CDR1 is KGHSH, CDR2 LQKENI, per germline. The ends lost 3 bases at V and 0 bases at J; junction bases unmatched: 7. The CDR3 coding sequence is TGTGCCAGCTCACCGCAACAGGGGGGCAACTCTGGAAACACCATATATTTT. Translating it yields CASSPQQGGNSGNTIYF.

This chain uses TRBV2 with TRBJ1-2; perhaps TRBD1 as D (6 bases). CDR3 size: 14 residues. Looked up from germline, CDR1 is SNHLY and CDR2 is FYNNEI. With 6 bases removed from V and 6 bases from J, the gap between germline ends came to 17 bases. The CDR3 loop reads CASSTGTLVNGYTF. The CDR3 nucleotides read TGTGCCAGCAGCACAGGGACCTTAGTAAATGGCTACACCTTC.

This chain connects TRBV19 to TRBJ1-2; tentative D call: TRBD1 (6 bases). This CDR3 is built from 14 residues. In germline, CDR1 is LNHDA, CDR2 SQIVND (reference sequence). Trimming took 8 bases from V and 3 from J, leaving 16 bases between them. CDR3 DNA sequence: TGTGCCAGTTGTAAGGGGGGGCGAGACTATGGCTACACCTTC. It encodes CASCKGGRDYGYTF.

This sequence joins TRBV29-1 and TRBJ1-1; D is uncertain. The V gene lost 1 base and the J gene lost 0 bases, with 6 bases spanning the gap. The CDR3 runs to 13 residues. Germline V CDR1 and CDR2: SQVTM, ANQGSEA. In nucleotides, the CDR3 is TGCAGCGTTGAAGTCCACATGAACACTGAAGCTTTCTTT. It codes for CSVEVHMNTEAFF.

The chain is built from TRBV10-1 and TRBJ2-7; 7 nucleotides line up with TRBD2. The germline V gene encodes CDR1 WNHNN and CDR2 SYGVQD (reference sequence). J was trimmed by 1 base and V by 6 bases; bases with no gene match: 9. The CDR3 spans 15 residues. CDR3 DNA: TGCGCCAGCAGCTCCGCGGGGGAGGTTTCCTACGAGCAGTACGTC. It is translated as CASSSAGEVSYEQYV.

The V and J genes are TRBV4-2 and TRBJ2-2; perhaps TRBD2 as D (6 bases). This CDR3 has 17 amino acids. Trimming took 6 bases from V and 0 from J, leaving 17 bases between them. CDR1 and CDR2 (germline): LGHNA, YNFKEQ. CDR3 in DNA: TGTGCCAGCAGGGAGGGCTCCCGGGCTACGAACACCGGGGAGCTGTTTTTT. Its protein is CASREGSRATNTGELFF.

This chain connects TRBV10-3 to TRBJ1-2; 8 positions agree with TRBD1. This CDR3 contains 12 residues. The junction had 5 bases not matched to a gene; V was cut back by 10 bases and J by 4 bases. Germline CDR1 is ENHRY and CDR2 is SYGVKD. The CDR3 reads CANRGTVYGYTF. The CDR3 nucleotides read TGTGCCAACAGGGGGACAGTCTATGGCTACACCTTC.